These 17 T cell receptor beta chains were sequenced from one sample in a study of T cell repertoires in cytomegalovirus infection. No antigen has been assigned to these receptors. TCRdb re-derived calls from the reads in MiXCR, one entry per CDR3 protein. The table records about a million distinct CDR3 sequences, around 30% of them present only once. The sequenced sample was cultured CD8+ T cells from PBMCs, obtained from culture after CMV antigen stimulation. The source of these receptors is a human donor in good health (CMV status not recorded). Some clones in this sample may be carry-over from other donors' samples.

The chain has TRBV6-1 and TRBJ2-6, with D possibly being TRBD2 (6 bases). The CDR3 is made up of 15 amino acids. V was shortened by 5 bases and J by 10 bases, with 18 bases between the two germline ends. Germline CDR1 reads MNHNS; CDR2 reads SASEGT. This chain's CDR3 is CASSLKGGIPNVLTF. In DNA, the CDR3 is TGTGCCAGCAGTCTGAAAGGCGGGATACCTAACGTCCTGACTTTC.

This chain joins TRBV5-3 and TRBJ1-5; tentative D call: TRBD1 (5 bases). TRBV5-3 has ORF status, its function being uncertain. This CDR3 comprises 13 residues. The ends were cut back, 10 bases at V and 5 bases at J, with 16 bases in the middle. The CDR3 coding sequence is TGTGCCCGGGGGGGGGGGATACATCAGCCCCAGCATTTT. Encoded protein: CARGGGIHQPQHF.

This clonotype was seen more than once but under ten times. V and J are TRBV7-9 and TRBJ2-1; a possible D gene is TRBD2 (5 bases). Trimming cost V 8 bases and J 2 bases, with 19 bases left between them. Per germline, CDR1 SEHNR and CDR2 FQNEAQ (reference sequence). The CDR3 sequence is 16 residues long. The CDR3 spells CASDRRTEDPYNEQFF. CDR3 nucleotide sequence: TGTGCCAGCGATCGGCGGACGGAGGACCCCTACAATGAGCAGTTCTTC.

CDR3 bases: TGTGCCACCAGCAGAGTACGCCGACTATTCAATCAGCCCCAGCATTTT. Amino acid sequence: CATSRVRRLFNQPQHF. J is TRBJ1-5 and V is TRBV15; D gene ambiguous. The V end was cut by 1 base, the J end by 3 bases, with 13 bases between. The CDR3 extends over 16 amino acids. Germline values: CDR1 LNHNV, CDR2 YYDKDF (reference sequence).

This clonotype was detected many times. This chain uses TRBV7-2 with TRBJ2-2; 14 bases fit TRBD2. Germline trimming cut 1 base from V and 7 bases from J; bases unmatched to any gene: 2. This CDR3 is built from 16 residues. The germline V gene encodes CDR1 SGHTA and CDR2 FQGNSA. CDR3 nucleotides: TGTGCCAGCAGCTTAGGGACTAGCGGGGGGATCGGGGAGCTGTTTTTT. This gives the protein CASSLGTSGGIGELFF.

This CDR3 is CASSPRGYEQYV. Written as DNA, the CDR3 is TGTGCCAGCAGCCCAAGGGGGTACGAGCAGTACGTC. The rearrangement joins TRBV7-9 to TRBJ2-7, with D perhaps matching TRBD1 (6 bases). The CDR3 has 12 residues. Trimming removed 5 bases at V and 4 bases at J, with 9 bases between. CDR1 SEHNR and CDR2 FQNEAQ come from the germline V gene (reference sequence).

This chain uses TRBV7-8 with TRBJ1-2; 8 bases agree with TRBD1. V shed 3 bases and J 2 bases; nucleotides not matched to a gene: 8. Germline CDR1 and CDR2: SGHVS and FQNEAQ. CDR3 size: 16 residues. The CDR3 sequence: CASSLVNRGGNYGYTF. The DNA for the CDR3 is TGTGCCAGCAGCTTGGTTAACAGGGGGGGGAACTATGGCTACACCTTC.

This chain links TRBV6-2 or TRBV6-3 with TRBJ2-1; D might be TRBD1 or TRBD2, each matching 6 bases. Trimming took 4 bases from V and 5 from J, leaving 15 bases between them. This CDR3 region has 15 residues. Germline V CDR1 and CDR2: MNHEY, SVGEGT. CDR3 protein: CASSSLKGGHNEQFF. The CDR3 DNA sequence: TGTGCCAGCAGTTCACTTAAGGGGGGACACAATGAGCAGTTCTTC.

This clonotype was found a few times. V gene TRBV7-8 combines with J gene TRBJ1-1; TRBD1 is a possible D gene (6 bases). Per germline, CDR1 SGHVS and CDR2 FQNEAQ. CDR3 length: 13 residues. Trimming left V 1 base short and J 11 bases short, with 14 bases between. The CDR3 nucleotides are TGTGCCAGCAGCTTAGGGCCCACAGGGAAGGCTTTCTTT. The encoded protein is CASSLGPTGKAFF.

The sample holds one count of this clonotype. The V gene is TRBV6-1, the J gene TRBJ2-3; D is ambiguous. CDR1 and CDR2 from the germline V gene are MNHNS and SASEGT. The CDR3 is made up of 17 amino acids. V lost 6 bases and J 5 bases, leaving 24 bases between the germline ends. The CDR3 protein is CASSAKITVEFVDTQYF. CDR3 DNA sequence: TGTGCCAGCAGCGCCAAGATCACGGTCGAATTCGTAGATACGCAGTATTTT.

The chain is built from TRBV12-5 and TRBJ2-2, with D tentatively TRBD1 (6 bases). Germline V gene sequence: CDR1 LGHNT, CDR2 FRNRAP. This CDR3 contains 18 residues. Trimming removed 2 bases at V and 3 bases at J, with 19 bases between. CDR3 bases: TGTGCTAGTGGTTTGTTCCTTCAGGGGAAAAAGGACACCGGGGAGCTGTTTTTT. As protein: CASGLFLQGKKDTGELFF.

This clonotype was counted only a few times. The rearrangement links TRBV7-9 to TRBJ2-6, with D possibly matching TRBD2 (6 bases). The CDR3 runs 17 residues. The V gene lost 3 bases and the J gene lost 0 bases, with 12 bases spanning the gap. Germline CDR1 reads SEHNR; CDR2 reads FQNEAQ (reference sequence). The CDR3 region is CASSLGGSSSGANVLTF. CDR3 coding DNA: TGTGCCAGCAGCTTGGGGGGTTCGAGCTCTGGGGCCAACGTCCTGACTTTC.

This clonotype was recorded many times. The chain uses TRBV7-8 and TRBJ2-1, with D perhaps matching TRBD2 (5 bases). This CDR3 spans 13 amino acids. Deletions cut 1 base from V and 10 bases from J, with 11 bases between. CDR1 is SGHVS, CDR2 FQNEAQ, per germline. The DNA for the CDR3 is TGTGCCAGCAGCTTAGTATTCGGGGTAGAGCAGTTCTTC. Encoded protein: CASSLVFGVEQFF. Complete variable domain (other parts from reference TRBV7-8 and TRBJ2-1): GAGVSQSPRYKVAKRGQDVALRCDPISGHVSLFWYQQALGQGPEFLTYFQNEAQLDKSGLPSDRFFAERPEGSVSTLKIQRTQQEDSAVYLCASSLVFGVEQFFGPGTRLTVL.

This clonotype was found a few times. The chain joins TRBV5-1 to TRBJ2-1; TRBD2 agrees at 10 bases. CDR3 length: 15 amino acids. With V trimmed by 4 bases and J by 6 bases, 7 bases remained unmatched. CDR1 is SGHRS, CDR2 YFSETQ, per germline. The chain's CDR3 is CASSDGLAAINEQFF. In DNA, the CDR3 is TGCGCCAGCAGCGATGGACTAGCGGCGATCAATGAGCAGTTCTTC.

This clonotype was counted between two and nine times. The gene calls are TRBV6-1 and TRBJ2-7; 8 bases match TRBD1. Germline values: CDR1 MNHNS, CDR2 SASEGT. The CDR3 consists of 15 residues. V was pared by 6 bases and J by 1 base, with 8 bases of the junction left unmatched. CDR3 residues: CASRRQGILSYEQYF. The DNA of the CDR3 is TGTGCCAGCAGAAGACAGGGGATTCTTTCCTACGAGCAGTACTTC.

Ten or more counts support this clonotype. V is TRBV7-2 and J is TRBJ2-7; D might be TRBD2 (5 bases). The CDR3 is 17 residues long. Trimming left V 2 bases short and J 3 bases short, with 20 bases between. Germline CDR1 reads SGHTA; CDR2 reads FQGNSA. The CDR3 region is CASSLRPGLRGRYEQYF. In nucleotides, the CDR3 is TGTGCCAGCAGCTTAAGGCCCGGCTTGAGAGGGCGCTACGAGCAGTACTTC. The full variable domain, with the rest looked up from reference TRBV7-2 and TRBJ2-7, is GAGVSQSPSNKVTEKGKDVELRCDPISGHTALYWYRQSLGQGLEFLIYFQGNSAPDKSGLPSDRFSAERTGGSVSTLTIQRTQQEDSAVYLCASSLRPGLRGRYEQYFGPGTRLTVT.

This clonotype has just a few counts. The CDR3 DNA follows: TGTGCCAGCAGCTTAGTGGTAACAGGGGGTAATTCACCCCTCCACTTT. Its translation: CASSLVVTGGNSPLHF. V and J are TRBV7-2 and TRBJ1-6; 8 bases line up with TRBD1. With V trimmed by 1 base and J by 6 bases, 5 bases remained unmatched. This CDR3 has 16 amino acids. Germline V gene data show CDR1 as SGHTA and CDR2 as FQGNSA.